This T cell receptor (beta chain) is drawn from a study of blood T cell repertoires in COVID-19. The repertoire was sequenced with immunoSEQ multiplex PCR; TCRdb's copy has only in-frame clones and lacks some. The table records more than 95,000 clones, 65% to 80% of them present only once. This CDR3 has 15 residues. Trimming cost V 7 bases and J 0 bases, with 12 bases left between them. Germline CDR1 and CDR2: LNHDA and SQIVND (reference sequence). The origin of this receptor is a man in his 70s with acute or convalescent COVID-19. The sample consisted of peripheral blood. The V gene is TRBV19, the J gene TRBJ2-2, with D tentatively TRBD1 (5 bases). The CDR3 loop reads CASTTGHANTGELFF. The CDR3 DNA reads as TGTGCCAGTACAACAGGACACGCGAACACCGGGGAGCTGTTTTTT. The full variable domain, with the rest looked up from reference TRBV19 and TRBJ2-2, is DGGITQSPKYLFRKEGQNVTLSCEQNLNHDAMYWYRQDPGQGLRLIYYSQIVNDFQKGDIAEGYSVSREKKESFPLTVTSAQKNPTAFYLCASTTGHANTGELFFGEGSRLTVL.